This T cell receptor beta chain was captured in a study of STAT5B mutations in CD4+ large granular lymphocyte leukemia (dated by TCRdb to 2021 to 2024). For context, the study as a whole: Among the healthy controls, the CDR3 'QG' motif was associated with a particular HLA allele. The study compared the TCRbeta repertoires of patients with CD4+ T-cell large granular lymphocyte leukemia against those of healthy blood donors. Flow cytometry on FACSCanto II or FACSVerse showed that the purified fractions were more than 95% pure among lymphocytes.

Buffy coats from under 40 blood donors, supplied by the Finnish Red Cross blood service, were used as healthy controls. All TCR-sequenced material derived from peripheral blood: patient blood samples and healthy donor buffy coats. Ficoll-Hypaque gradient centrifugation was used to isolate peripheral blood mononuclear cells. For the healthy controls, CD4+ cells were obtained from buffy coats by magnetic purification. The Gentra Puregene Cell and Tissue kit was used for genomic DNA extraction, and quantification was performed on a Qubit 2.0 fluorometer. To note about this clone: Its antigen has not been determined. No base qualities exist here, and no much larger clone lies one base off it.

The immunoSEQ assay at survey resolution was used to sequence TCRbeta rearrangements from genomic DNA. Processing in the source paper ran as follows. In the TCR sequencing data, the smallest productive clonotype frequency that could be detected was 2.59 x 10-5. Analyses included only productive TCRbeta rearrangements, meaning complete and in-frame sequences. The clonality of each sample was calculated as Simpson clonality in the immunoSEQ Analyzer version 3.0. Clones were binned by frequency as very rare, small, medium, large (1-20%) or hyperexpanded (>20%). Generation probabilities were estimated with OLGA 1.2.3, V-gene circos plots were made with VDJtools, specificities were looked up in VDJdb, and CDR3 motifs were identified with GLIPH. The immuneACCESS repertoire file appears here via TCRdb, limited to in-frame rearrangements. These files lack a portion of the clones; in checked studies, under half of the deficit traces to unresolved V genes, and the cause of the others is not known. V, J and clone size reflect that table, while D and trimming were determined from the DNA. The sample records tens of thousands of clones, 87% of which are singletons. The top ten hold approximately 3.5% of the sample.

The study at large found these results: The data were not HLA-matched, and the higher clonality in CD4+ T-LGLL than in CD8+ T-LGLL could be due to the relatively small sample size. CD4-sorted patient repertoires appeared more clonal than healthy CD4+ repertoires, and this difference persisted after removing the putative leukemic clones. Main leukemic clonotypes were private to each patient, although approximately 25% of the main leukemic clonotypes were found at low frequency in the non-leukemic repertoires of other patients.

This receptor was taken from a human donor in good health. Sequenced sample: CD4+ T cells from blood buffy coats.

The CDR3 region has the sequence CASSSASYEQYF. Here is the DNA: TGTGCCAGCAGTTCCGCGTCCTACGAGCAGTACTTC. The chain is encoded by TRBV6-5 joined to TRBJ2-7; the D gene lacks a confident call. The germline V gene provides CDR1 MNHEY and CDR2 SVGAGI. The CDR3 goes from the cysteine to the phenylalanine over 12 residues. The read is trimmed to its CDR3 DNA, 36 bases read in frame from base 1. Trimming takes 4 bases from V and 1 base from J, and the germline ends sit 5 bases apart.